These 24 T cell receptor beta chains originate from one sample sequenced in a study of T cells after yellow fever vaccination. TCRdb analysed the 5' RACE reads with MiXCR anew, one entry per CDR3 protein. In the table there are some 320,000 distinct CDR3 sequences, 4.1% of which are singletons. The sequences come from PBMCs, collected 5 days after the yellow fever booster vaccination. All receptors derive from a man younger than 35 who received the YFV17D yellow fever vaccine.

This clonotype turned up a few times. The chain has TRBV5-1 and TRBJ1-6; D possibly corresponds to TRBD1 (5 bases). This CDR3 is built from 16 residues. From germline, CDR1 is SGHRS and CDR2 YFSETQ. Between the trimmed V and J ends, which lost 2 bases and 10 bases, there was a span of 19 bases. CDR3 DNA: TGCGCCAGCAGCTTCGACTCTAGGCAGGGAGGGTCACCCCTCCACTTT. It specifies CASSFDSRQGGSPLHF.

The chain links TRBV4-1 to TRBJ2-3; 9 bases fit TRBD1. The germline gives CDR1 MGHRA, CDR2 YSYEKL. There are 17 residues in the CDR3. V shed 3 bases and J 3 bases; nucleotides not matched to a gene: 10. CDR3 amino acids: CASSHIGRDRVTDTQYF. Here the CDR3 DNA reads TGCGCCAGCAGCCACATCGGCCGGGACAGGGTTACAGATACGCAGTATTTT.

This clonotype has just a few counts. This chain uses TRBV11-2 with TRBJ1-1; D not certain. Germline values: CDR1 SGHAT, CDR2 FQNNGV. The CDR3 covers 15 residues. Trimming left V 1 base short and J 2 bases short, with 11 bases between. The CDR3 sequence is CASSLVSGFNTEAFF. The CDR3 region has the DNA TGTGCCAGCAGCTTAGTTAGCGGATTCAACACTGAAGCTTTCTTT.

This chain links TRBV7-2 with TRBJ2-3; TRBD1 matches 7 bases. V lost 1 base to trimming and J lost 3 bases; unmatched junction nucleotides: 13. The germline CDR1 and CDR2 sequences are SGHTA and FQGNSA. CDR3 length: 18 amino acids. This chain's CDR3 is CASSLDPPTGWGTDTQYF. In nucleotides, the CDR3 is TGTGCCAGCAGCTTAGATCCCCCGACAGGGTGGGGAACAGATACGCAGTATTTT.

Written as DNA, the CDR3 is TGTGCCAGCAGCCTTAACGTCCAGGGCTACACCTTC. Translation: CASSLNVQGYTF. The chain carries TRBV12-3 or TRBV12-4 and TRBJ1-2; no reliable D call. V was pared by 6 bases and J by 8 bases, with 13 bases between. The CDR3 covers 12 residues.

This clonotype was detected a few times. The chain recombines TRBV2 with TRBJ2-3; 8 bases map to TRBD1. The ends lost 6 bases at V and 4 bases at J; junction bases unmatched: 12. Germline V CDR1 and CDR2: SNHLY, FYNNEI. This CDR3 contains 16 residues. CDR3 amino acids: CASSLIQTGDADTQYF. The CDR3, as DNA: TGTGCCAGCAGCCTAATCCAGACAGGGGATGCAGATACGCAGTATTTT. Variable domain in full (rest from reference TRBV2 and TRBJ2-3): EPEVTQTPSHQVTQMGQEVILRCVPISNHLYFYWYRQILGQKVEFLVSFYNNEISEKSEIFDDQFSVERPDGSNFTLKIRSTKLEDSAMYFCASSLIQTGDADTQYFGPGTRLTVL.

This clonotype was observed a handful of times. The V and J genes are TRBV6-6 and TRBJ2-3; no reliable D call. The germline V gene has CDR1 MNHNY and CDR2 SVGAGI (reference sequence). This CDR3 has 16 amino acids. V lost 6 bases and J 7 bases, leaving 23 bases between the germline ends. Here the CDR3 DNA reads TGTGCCAGCAGAGATATGTCGCTGAGTAGCTCCCATACGCAGTATTTT. This codes for CASRDMSLSSSHTQYF.

DNA for the CDR3: TGTGCCAGCAGCTTGTCCGGGCAGCCGAGCCACTTT. It specifies CASSLSGQPSHF. The chain couples TRBV7-9 to TRBJ1-6; D remains unclear. Germline-derived CDR1 and CDR2 are SEHNR and FQNEAQ (reference sequence). The CDR3 length is 12 residues. The V end was cut by 3 bases, the J end by 18 bases, with 15 bases between.

This clonotype occurred a few times. The V call is TRBV4-3, the J call TRBJ2-7; 12 bases map to TRBD2. The CDR3 is made up of 16 amino acids. Germline V gene sequence: CDR1 LGHNA, CDR2 YSLEER. Trimming cost V 3 bases and J 0 bases; bases outside gene matches: 3. The CDR3 nucleotides read TGCGCCAGCAGCCAGGAACTAGCGGGGGGCTCCTACGAGCAGTACTTC. This gives the protein CASSQELAGGSYEQYF.

The gene calls are TRBV5-5 and TRBJ1-1; D is ambiguous. The CDR3 extends over 12 amino acids. From germline, CDR1 is SGHKS and CDR2 YYEKEE (reference sequence). Between the trimmed V and J ends, which lost 7 bases and 0 bases, there was a span of 7 bases. The CDR3 loop is CASVAVNTEAFF. The CDR3 nucleotides are TGTGCCAGCGTAGCGGTGAACACTGAAGCTTTCTTT.

Ten or more counts support this clonotype. V is TRBV20-1 and J is TRBJ2-7; D remains unclear. V lost 3 bases, J lost 2 bases, and 8 bases lay in between. This CDR3 is 12 amino acids long. Germline loops: CDR1 DFQATT, CDR2 SNEGSKA (reference sequence). In DNA, the CDR3 is TGCAGTGCTAGCGGCAGCACCTACGAGCAGTACTTC. It yields the protein CSASGSTYEQYF.

The sample holds a few counts of this clonotype. The CDR3 DNA sequence: TGCGCCAGCAGCTTTCCCGGGGGGGCATTAGATACGCAGTATTTT. Translated: CASSFPGGALDTQYF. The genes are TRBV5-1 and TRBJ2-3; TRBD2 aligns across 8 bases. The CDR3 is 15 residues long. Germline V CDR1 and CDR2: SGHRS, YFSETQ. Trimming took 2 bases from V and 5 from J; bases not matched to a gene: 7. Looking up the rest from reference TRBV5-1 and TRBJ2-3 gives the full variable domain: KAGVTQTPRYLIKTRGQQVTLSCSPISGHRSVSWYQQTPGQGLQFLFEYFSETQRNKGNFPGRFSGRQFSNSRSEMNVSTLELGDSALYLCASSFPGGALDTQYFGPGTRLTVL.

This chain links TRBV6-6 with TRBJ2-2, with unresolved D. The CDR3 loop spans 14 amino acids. V was shortened by 0 bases and J by 7 bases, with 9 bases between the two germline ends. CDR1 MNHNY and CDR2 SVGAGI come from the germline V gene (reference sequence). The CDR3 bases are TGTGCCAGCAGTTACTCGTCTGAAGGCGGGGAGCTGTTTTTT. It yields the protein CASSYSSEGGELFF.

This chain links TRBV6-2 or TRBV6-3 with TRBJ2-2; TRBD2 matches at 9 bases. The CDR3 runs 15 residues. V shed 6 bases and J 4 bases; nucleotides not matched to a gene: 6. The V gene's germline CDR1 is MNHEY and CDR2 SVGEGT. CDR3 amino acids: CASRKIAGATGELFF. The CDR3, as DNA: TGTGCCAGCAGAAAAATAGCGGGGGCCACCGGGGAGCTGTTTTTT.

This clonotype was counted at least ten times. The chain recombines TRBV6-5 with TRBJ1-5, with 9 bases aligning to TRBD1. CDR3 size: 14 residues. Germline-derived CDR1 and CDR2 are MNHEY and SVGAGI. The V gene end was trimmed by 2 bases and the J gene end by 4 bases; junction bases not matched to a gene: 0. The CDR3 is CASSYDRGNQPQHF. The CDR3 region has the DNA TGTGCCAGCAGTTACGACAGGGGGAATCAGCCCCAGCATTTT.

This chain uses TRBV28 with TRBJ1-3; D gene uncertain. V lost 6 bases and J 4 bases, leaving 10 bases between the germline ends. This CDR3 is 13 amino acids long. In germline, CDR1 is MDHEN, CDR2 SYDVKM. Here the CDR3 DNA reads TGTGCCAGCAGGACTGAGACAGGAAACACCATATATTTT. Residues: CASRTETGNTIYF.

This clonotype was seen only a few times. The V and J genes are TRBV2 and TRBJ1-4, with D perhaps matching TRBD1 (5 bases). Trimming left V 8 bases short and J 4 bases short, with 11 bases between. This CDR3 comprises 13 residues. The V gene's germline CDR1 is SNHLY and CDR2 FYNNEI. CDR3 protein: CASAAGGNEKLFF. The CDR3, as DNA: TGTGCCAGCGCTGCGGGGGGTAATGAAAAACTGTTTTTT. Full variable domain (missing parts from reference TRBV2 and TRBJ1-4): EPEVTQTPSHQVTQMGQEVILRCVPISNHLYFYWYRQILGQKVEFLVSFYNNEISEKSEIFDDQFSVERPDGSNFTLKIRSTKLEDSAMYFCASAAGGNEKLFFGSGTQLSVL.

The CDR3: CASIRRGYQETQYF. The DNA for the CDR3 is TGTGCCAGCATTAGAAGGGGCTACCAAGAGACCCAGTACTTC. The chain is built from TRBV5-8 and TRBJ2-5, with D maybe TRBD1 (5 bases). V lost 6 bases and J lost 0, with 12 bases in between. Germline CDR1 and CDR2: SGHTS and YDEGEE. The CDR3 spans 14 residues.

Only a few counts were recorded for this clonotype. This chain uses TRBV12-3 or TRBV12-4 with TRBJ1-2; perhaps TRBD1 as D (5 bases). Trimming removed 7 bases at V and 5 bases at J, with 17 bases between. This CDR3 has 14 residues. As DNA, the CDR3 is TGTGCCAGCACCTCCGTGACACAGGCTTATGGCTACACCTTC. Translation: CASTSVTQAYGYTF.

This clonotype was observed a handful of times. The CDR3 protein is CASSYGGDIRAAFF. In nucleotides, the CDR3 is TGTGCCAGCAGCTACGGCGGAGACATTCGGGCAGCTTTCTTT. V gene TRBV11-3 combines with J gene TRBJ1-1; no clear D. The CDR3 is 14 residues long. Trimming pared 4 bases from V and 10 bases from J, leaving 19 bases between. Germline assignment: CDR1 SGHNT and CDR2 YENEEA.

This clonotype was counted between two and nine times. The chain carries TRBV6-6 and TRBJ2-7, with D perhaps TRBD2 (5 bases). Trimming took off 5 bases at V and 2 bases at J, with 16 bases between the two ends. This CDR3 comprises 15 residues. The V gene's germline CDR1 is MNHNY and CDR2 SVGAGI (reference sequence). The CDR3 DNA reads TGTGCCAGCAGTACCCCGGACGGAGGTACCTACGAGCAGTACGTC. This translates into CASSTPDGGTYEQYV.

This clonotype was counted at least ten times. This sequence joins TRBV5-1 and TRBJ1-1, with a possible D match to TRBD1 (6 bases). Germline CDR1 reads SGHRS; CDR2 reads YFSETQ. The CDR3 sequence is 18 residues long. V was pared by 4 bases and J by 0 bases, with 22 bases between. In DNA form, the CDR3 reads TGCGCCAGCAGCCCTGGGGGCGGCGGGGCTTACATGAACACTGAAGCTTTCTTT. Its translation is CASSPGGGGAYMNTEAFF.

This chain joins TRBV3-1 and TRBJ2-1; TRBD2 matches 11 bases. V lost 1 base, J lost 9 bases, and 11 bases stayed unmatched. The CDR3 has 17 residues. Germline assignment: CDR1 LGHDT and CDR2 YNNKEL (reference sequence). The CDR3, as DNA: TGTGCCAGCAGCCAAGCGATAGCGGGGGGGCGGAGTCGTGAGCAGTTCTTC. This gives the protein CASSQAIAGGRSREQFF.

The J gene is TRBJ2-1, the V gene TRBV7-2; 7 bases align to TRBD2. The CDR3 has 13 amino acids. Germline assignment: CDR1 SGHTA and CDR2 FQGNSA. V trimming: 6 bases; J trimming: 15 bases; junction bases outside the gene matches: 14. CDR3 coding DNA: TGTGCCAGCAGAGTAGCCGGGACTACTGAATGGTTCTTC. Its protein is CASRVAGTTEWFF.